The T cell receptor beta chain described here comes from a study of OX40 agonist ivuxolimab in advanced cancers. The length of the CDR3 is 15 residues. The trim removed 2 bases at V and 3 bases at J, leaving 4 bases unmatched. CDR1 LGHNT and CDR2 FRNRAP come from the germline V gene. Measured with immunoSEQ multiplex PCR; TCRdb has only the in-frame clones, and not every one. This table holds approximately 33,000 clones, more than 85% found once. The receptor comes from an adult with an advanced solid tumor such as melanoma, head and neck, liver or kidney cancer. The source was CD4+ or CD8+ T cells sorted from blood, collected in a trial of the OX40 agonist ivuxolimab. The rearrangement uses TRBV12-5 and TRBJ2-1; 7 bases map to TRBD1. CDR3 in amino acids: CASGLTGEIYNEQFF. Written as DNA, the CDR3 is TGTGCTAGTGGTTTGACAGGGGAGATCTACAATGAGCAGTTCTTC.